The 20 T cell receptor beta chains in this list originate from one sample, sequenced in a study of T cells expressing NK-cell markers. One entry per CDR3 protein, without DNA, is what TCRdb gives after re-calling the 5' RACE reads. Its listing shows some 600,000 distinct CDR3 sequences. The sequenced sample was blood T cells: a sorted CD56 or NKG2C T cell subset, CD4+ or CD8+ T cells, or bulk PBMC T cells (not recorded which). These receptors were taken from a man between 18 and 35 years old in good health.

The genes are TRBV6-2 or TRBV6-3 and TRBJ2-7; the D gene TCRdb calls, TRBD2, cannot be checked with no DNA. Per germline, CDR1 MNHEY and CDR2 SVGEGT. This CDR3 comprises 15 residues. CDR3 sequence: CASSTQRENPYEQYF.

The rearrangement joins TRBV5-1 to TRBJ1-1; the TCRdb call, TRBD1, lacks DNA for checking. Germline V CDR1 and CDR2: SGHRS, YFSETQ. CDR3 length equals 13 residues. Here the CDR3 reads CASSETVATEAFF.

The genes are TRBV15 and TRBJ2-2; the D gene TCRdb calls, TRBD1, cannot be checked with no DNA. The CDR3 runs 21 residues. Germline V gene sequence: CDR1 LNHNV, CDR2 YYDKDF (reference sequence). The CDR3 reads CATSRERTGGELAGNTGELFF.

CDR3 sequence reads: CASSLDRAYNEQFF. The chain employs TRBV5-1 and TRBJ2-1. Germline V CDR1 and CDR2: SGHRS, YFSETQ. The CDR3 length is 14 residues.

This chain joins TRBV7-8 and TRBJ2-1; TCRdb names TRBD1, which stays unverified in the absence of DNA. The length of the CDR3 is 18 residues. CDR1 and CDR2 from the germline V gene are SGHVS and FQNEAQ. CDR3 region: CASSLALSGSPRPLEQFF.

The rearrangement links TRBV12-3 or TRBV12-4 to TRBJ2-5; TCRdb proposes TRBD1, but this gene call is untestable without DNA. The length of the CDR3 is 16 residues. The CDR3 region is CASSRRGTGVKETQYF.

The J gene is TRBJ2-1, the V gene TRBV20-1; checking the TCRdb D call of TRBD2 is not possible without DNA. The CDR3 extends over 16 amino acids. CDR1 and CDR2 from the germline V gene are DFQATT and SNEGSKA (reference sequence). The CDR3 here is CSVPGTSGRAYNEQFF.

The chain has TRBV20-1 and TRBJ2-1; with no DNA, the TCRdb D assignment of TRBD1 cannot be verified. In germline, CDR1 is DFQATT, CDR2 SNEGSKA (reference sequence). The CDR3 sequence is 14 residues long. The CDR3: CSATPLAIYNEQFF.

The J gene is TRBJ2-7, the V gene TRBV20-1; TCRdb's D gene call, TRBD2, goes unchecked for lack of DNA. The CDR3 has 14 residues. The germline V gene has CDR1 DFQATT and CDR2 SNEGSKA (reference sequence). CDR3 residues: CSAVDSLREVTQYF.

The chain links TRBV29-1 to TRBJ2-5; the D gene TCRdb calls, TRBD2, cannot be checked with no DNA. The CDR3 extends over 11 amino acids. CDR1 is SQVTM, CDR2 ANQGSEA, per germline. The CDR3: CSVPSPETQYF.

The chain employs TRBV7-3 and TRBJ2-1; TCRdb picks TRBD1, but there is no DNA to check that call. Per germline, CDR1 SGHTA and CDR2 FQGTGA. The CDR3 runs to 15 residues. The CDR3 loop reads CASSNIGGRNNEQFF.

The CDR3 sequence is CASSLGQGDIQYF. This rearrangement joins TRBV12-3 or TRBV12-4 to TRBJ2-4; TCRdb returns TRBD1, unconfirmable since there is no DNA. The CDR3 covers 13 residues.

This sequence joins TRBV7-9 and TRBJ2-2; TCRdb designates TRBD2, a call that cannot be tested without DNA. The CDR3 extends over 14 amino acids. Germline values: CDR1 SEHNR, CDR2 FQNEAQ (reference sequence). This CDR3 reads CASCGEVNTGELFF.

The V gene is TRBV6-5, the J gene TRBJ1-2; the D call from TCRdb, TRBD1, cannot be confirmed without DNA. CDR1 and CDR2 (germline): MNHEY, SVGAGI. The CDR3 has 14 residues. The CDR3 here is CASSSPDRGRGYTF.

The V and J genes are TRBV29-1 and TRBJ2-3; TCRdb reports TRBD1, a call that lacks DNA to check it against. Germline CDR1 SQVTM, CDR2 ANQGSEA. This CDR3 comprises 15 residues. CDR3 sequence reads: CSVEGTLVGGDTQYF.

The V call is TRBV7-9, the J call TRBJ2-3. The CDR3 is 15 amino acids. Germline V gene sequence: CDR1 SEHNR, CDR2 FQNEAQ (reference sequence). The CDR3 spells CASSWPGQSTDTQYF. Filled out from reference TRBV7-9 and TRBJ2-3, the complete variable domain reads DTGVSQNPRHKITKRGQNVTFRCDPISEHNRLYWYRQTLGQGPEFLTYFQNEAQLEKSRLLSDRFSAERPKGSFSTLEIQRTEQGDSAMYLCASSWPGQSTDTQYFGPGTRLTVL.

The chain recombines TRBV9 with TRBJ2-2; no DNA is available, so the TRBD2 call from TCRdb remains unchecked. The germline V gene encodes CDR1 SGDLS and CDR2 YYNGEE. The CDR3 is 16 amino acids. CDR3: CASSEHGSTSSGELFF. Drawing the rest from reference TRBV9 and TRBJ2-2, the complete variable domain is DSGVTQTPKHLITATGQRVTLRCSPRSGDLSVYWYQQSLDQGLQFLIQYYNGEERAKGNILERFSAQQFPDLHSELNLSSLELGDSALYFCASSEHGSTSSGELFFGEGSRLTVL.

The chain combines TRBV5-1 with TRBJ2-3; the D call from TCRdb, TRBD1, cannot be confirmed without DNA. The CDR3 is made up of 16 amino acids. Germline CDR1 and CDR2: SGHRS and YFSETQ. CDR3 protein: CASSRLGGLPTDTQYF. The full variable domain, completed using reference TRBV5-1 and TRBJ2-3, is KAGVTQTPRYLIKTRGQQVTLSCSPISGHRSVSWYQQTPGQGLQFLFEYFSETQRNKGNFPGRFSGRQFSNSRSEMNVSTLELGDSALYLCASSRLGGLPTDTQYFGPGTRLTVL.

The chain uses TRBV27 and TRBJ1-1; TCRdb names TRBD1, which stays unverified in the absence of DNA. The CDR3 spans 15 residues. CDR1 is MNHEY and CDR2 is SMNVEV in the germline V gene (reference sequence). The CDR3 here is CASSSNRGSDTEAFF.

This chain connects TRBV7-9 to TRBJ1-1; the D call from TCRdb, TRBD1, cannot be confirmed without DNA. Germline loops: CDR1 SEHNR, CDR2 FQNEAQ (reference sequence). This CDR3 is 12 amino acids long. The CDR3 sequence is CASSSPGVPAFF.